This T cell receptor (beta chain) was sequenced in a study of control samples from healthy donors and cancer patients (dated by TCRdb to the early 2020s). CDR1 SGHRS and CDR2 YFSETQ were looked up in the germline V gene. Trimming removed 3 bases from V and 4 bases from J; the gene matches leave 9 bases unexplained. There are 15 amino acids in the CDR3, from cysteine to phenylalanine inclusive. Only the CDR3 portion is preserved as DNA: 45 bases, with reading frame beginning at the first base. Comments on this clone: The target of this receptor is not known. No per-base quality is available; no much larger clone lies one base away.

Library method: the immunoSEQ multiplex PCR assay. TCRdb took over this immuneACCESS table, retaining in-frame rearrangements with V and J assigned. Such tables are incomplete; in checked studies, under half of the missing clones stem from an unresolved V gene, and the remainder is unexplained. The sample table holds around 170,000 clones, of which about 94% were seen once. The ten most abundant clones make up 0.68% of the sample. The sequence was obtained from a woman younger than 45 in good health. Sample: blood. The V and J segments used are TRBV5-1 and TRBJ2-7, with 8 junctional bases fitting TRBD2. For the CDR3, the sequence is CASSSGRASGYEQYF. The nucleotides read TGCGCCAGCAGCTCCGGTAGGGCTAGCGGGTACGAGCAGTACTTC. When the CDR3 is completed using the reference TRBV5-1 and TRBJ2-7 genes on either side, the full variable domain is KAGVTQTPRYLIKTRGQQVTLSCSPISGHRSVSWYQQTPGQGLQFLFEYFSETQRNKGNFPGRFSGRQFSNSRSEMNVSTLELGDSALYLCASSSGRASGYEQYFGPGTRLTVT.